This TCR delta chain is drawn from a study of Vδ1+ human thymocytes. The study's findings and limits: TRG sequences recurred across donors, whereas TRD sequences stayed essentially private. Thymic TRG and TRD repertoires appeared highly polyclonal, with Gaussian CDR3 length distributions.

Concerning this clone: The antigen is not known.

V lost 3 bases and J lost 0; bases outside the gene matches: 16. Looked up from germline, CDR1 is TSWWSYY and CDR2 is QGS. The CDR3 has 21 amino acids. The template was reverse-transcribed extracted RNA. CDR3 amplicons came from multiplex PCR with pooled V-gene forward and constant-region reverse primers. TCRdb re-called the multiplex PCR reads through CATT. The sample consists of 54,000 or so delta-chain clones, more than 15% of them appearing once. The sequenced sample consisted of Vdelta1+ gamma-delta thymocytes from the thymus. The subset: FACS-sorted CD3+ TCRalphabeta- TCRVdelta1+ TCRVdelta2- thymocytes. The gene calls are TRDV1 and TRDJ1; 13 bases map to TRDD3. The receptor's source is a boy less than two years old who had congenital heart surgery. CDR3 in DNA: TGTGCTCTTGGGGATCCGAACTACTGGGGGATACGCGGGACATACACCGATAAACTCATCTTT. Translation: CALGDPNYWGIRGTYTDKLIF.